This entry is about one T cell receptor (beta chain). No antigen is known for it. The CDR3 is 14 amino acids. The germline gives CDR1 SEHNR, CDR2 FQNEAQ (reference sequence). The V gene lost 7 bases and the J gene lost 0 bases, with 11 bases spanning the gap. These data are taken from a study of T cells in localized non-small cell lung cancer. Study-level results: A single tumor region was sequenced, leaving heterogeneity possible. In adjacent lung, a median roughly 60 of the top 100 tumor clones were found.

Only in-frame clones appear in the TCRdb table, and some are missing; sequencing was by immunoSEQ multiplex PCR. Seen here are about 15,000 clones, more than 80% observed once, and the top ten hold under 25%. The input for sequencing was peripheral blood, taken before any cancer treatment. This receptor was taken from a female donor older than 55 with stage I squamous cell lung carcinoma. The chain couples TRBV7-9 to TRBJ2-3; D gene uncertain. CDR3 nucleotides: TGTGCCAGCACCAAGGGCTCTAGCACAGATACGCAGTATTTT. Residues: CASTKGSSTDTQYF.